Listed below are T cell receptor beta chains from one sample, sequenced in a study of blood T cell repertoires in COVID-19. Produced via immunoSEQ multiplex PCR; TCRdb's table is partial and in-frame only. The sample has 200,000 to 250,000 clones; about four fifths are singletons. The sample taken for sequencing was peripheral blood. The receptors stem from a man aged 25 to 40 who had recovered from COVID-19. Both conserved end residues are part of each CDR3. Each record gives: J gene, clone size, V gene, D gene, CDR3 DNA, CDR3 protein. A D gene is named only where the DNA matches it firmly. Clone size is given for some rows only: seen once, a few or many times, or a class if the clone is expanded.

>TRBJ2-7|-|TRBV6-5|-
TGTGCCAGCAGGAGCGGACAGTTCTACGAGCAGTACTTC
CASRSGQFYEQYF
>TRBJ1-3|-|TRBV21-1|-
TGTGCCAGCAGCTATGGAGGGGCCGGAAACACCATATATTTT
CASSYGGAGNTIYF
>TRBJ1-5|many|TRBV19|TRBD1
TGTGCCAGTAGTATGCCAGGGGGAGATCAGCCCCAGCATTTT
CASSMPGGDQPQHF
>TRBJ1-5|-|TRBV9|-
TGTGCCAGCAGCGGAGCAGGGTCAGGTCAGCCCCAGCATTTT
CASSGAGSGQPQHF
>TRBJ2-2|once|TRBV12-3/TRBV12-4|-
TGTGCCAGCAGTTTATTTTCCGCCGGGGAGCTGTTTTTT
CASSLFSAGELFF
>TRBJ1-1|-|TRBV19|-
TGTGCCAGTACCATAGGAGCGGTTCCCACTGAAGCTTTCTTT
CASTIGAVPTEAFF
>TRBJ2-3|-|TRBV5-1|-
TGCGCCAGCAGCTTGGCCGTAGCAGATACGCAGTATTTT
CASSLAVADTQYF
>TRBJ1-3|-|TRBV7-9|-
TGTGCCAGCAGCCCCCCTCGGTCTGGAAACACCATATATTTT
CASSPPRSGNTIYF
>TRBJ1-2|-|TRBV24-1|-
TGTGCCACCAGAGGGAGCAGGGGTGATGGCTACACCTTC
CATRGSRGDGYTF
>TRBJ2-3|-|TRBV6-5|-
TGTGCCAGGGGCGGAGGTCTAGCTAGGGATACGCAGTATTTT
CARGGGLARDTQYF
>TRBJ2-2|-|TRBV5-5|TRBD2
TGTGCCAGCAGCTTGTGGACTAGCCCCGGGGAGCTGTTTTTT
CASSLWTSPGELFF
>TRBJ1-3|-|TRBV7-8|-
TGTGCCAGCAGCTTCTCTCACCTAAGGGGTGCTGGAAACACCATATATTTT
CASSFSHLRGAGNTIYF
>TRBJ2-2|-|TRBV7-9|-
TGTGCCAGCAGCTACCGGAACAGGGTATCGGGGGAGCTGTTTTTT
CASSYRNRVSGELFF
>TRBJ2-1|once|TRBV15|-
TGTGCCACCAGCAGAGATAGGGGGGGAGATTTCAATGAGCAGTTCTTC
CATSRDRGGDFNEQFF
>TRBJ1-4|-|TRBV5-4|-
TGTGCCAGCAGCTTAGCGACAACTAATGAAAAACTGTTTTTT
CASSLATTNEKLFF
>TRBJ1-4|few|TRBV28|-
TGTGCCAGCAGTCCAGGGGCGCTAGCTAATGAAAAACTGTTTTTT
CASSPGALANEKLFF
>TRBJ1-4|-|TRBV9|-
TGTGCCAGCAGCGCGACAGGTCGGAATGAAAAACTGTTTTTT
CASSATGRNEKLFF